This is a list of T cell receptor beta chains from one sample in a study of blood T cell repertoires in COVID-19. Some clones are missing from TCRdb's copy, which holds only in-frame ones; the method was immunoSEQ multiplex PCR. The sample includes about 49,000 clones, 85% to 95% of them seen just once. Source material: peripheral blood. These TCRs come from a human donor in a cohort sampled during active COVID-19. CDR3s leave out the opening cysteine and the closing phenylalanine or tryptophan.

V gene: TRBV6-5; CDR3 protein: ASGAPQTENTEAF
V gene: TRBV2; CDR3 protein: ASRQGYGYT
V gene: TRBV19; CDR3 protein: ASSVEGTEAF
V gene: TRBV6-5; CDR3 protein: ASSYRREDGYT
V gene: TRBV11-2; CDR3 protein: ASSPRGGAGGETQY
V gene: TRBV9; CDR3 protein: ASSVEASTGELF
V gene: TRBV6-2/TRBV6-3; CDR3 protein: ASSYVALMTTGIYGYT
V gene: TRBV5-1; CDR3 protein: ASRRDTYSYEQY
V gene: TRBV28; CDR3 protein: ASSSVGTAMNTEAF
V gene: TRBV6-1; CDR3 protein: ASSEPLRSFNQPQH
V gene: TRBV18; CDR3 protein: ASSPSISGGVSDTQY
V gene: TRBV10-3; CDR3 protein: AITQGAGELF
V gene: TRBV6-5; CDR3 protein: ASSSGSYEQF
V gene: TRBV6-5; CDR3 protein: ASHGGTGVTGELF
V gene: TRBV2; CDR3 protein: ASSPDRNNEQF
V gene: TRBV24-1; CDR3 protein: ATSDRTGGNYGYT
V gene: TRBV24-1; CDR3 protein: ATSGGGPHREQY
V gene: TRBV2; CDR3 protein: ASSGAGGRNEQF
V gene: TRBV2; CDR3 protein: ASSRTGVQPQH
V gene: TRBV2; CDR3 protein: ASSSYIAGTLVDEQY
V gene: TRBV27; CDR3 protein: ASSSTQGDGYT
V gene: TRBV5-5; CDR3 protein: ASSLGSGQLNWGYT
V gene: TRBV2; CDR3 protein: ASSDRGDLDTEAF
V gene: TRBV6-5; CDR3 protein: ASRDAGTSNY
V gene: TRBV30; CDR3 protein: AWSTGVDQPQH
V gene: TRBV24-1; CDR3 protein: ATSDADRKDEQY
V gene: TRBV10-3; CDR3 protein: AISESRDQPQH
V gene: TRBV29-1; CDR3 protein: SVGGSGADTQY
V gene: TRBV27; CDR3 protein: ASKGHRTVNTEAF
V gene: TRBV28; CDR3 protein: ASKIGVYGYT
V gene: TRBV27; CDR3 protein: ASSRSGTGNYNEQF
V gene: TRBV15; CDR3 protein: ATSVGGSSPLH
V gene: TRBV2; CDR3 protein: ASRADRAGNYGYT
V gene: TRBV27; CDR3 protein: ASSPLDPEGETQY
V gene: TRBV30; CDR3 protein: AWSVRQGYQPQH
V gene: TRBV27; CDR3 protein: ASRGPYGYT
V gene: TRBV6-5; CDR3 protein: ASREAGGHNEQF
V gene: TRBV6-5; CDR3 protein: ATGDRRLDEQF
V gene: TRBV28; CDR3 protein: AGSSQVSGSEYEQF
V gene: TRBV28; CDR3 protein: ASSLSRGITDTQY
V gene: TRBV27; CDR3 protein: ASSYASSGGYNTGELF
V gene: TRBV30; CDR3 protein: AFDRTARPF
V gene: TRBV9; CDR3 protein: ASSPAGGGYEQY
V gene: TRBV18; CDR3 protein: ASSPPGLPSYYGYT